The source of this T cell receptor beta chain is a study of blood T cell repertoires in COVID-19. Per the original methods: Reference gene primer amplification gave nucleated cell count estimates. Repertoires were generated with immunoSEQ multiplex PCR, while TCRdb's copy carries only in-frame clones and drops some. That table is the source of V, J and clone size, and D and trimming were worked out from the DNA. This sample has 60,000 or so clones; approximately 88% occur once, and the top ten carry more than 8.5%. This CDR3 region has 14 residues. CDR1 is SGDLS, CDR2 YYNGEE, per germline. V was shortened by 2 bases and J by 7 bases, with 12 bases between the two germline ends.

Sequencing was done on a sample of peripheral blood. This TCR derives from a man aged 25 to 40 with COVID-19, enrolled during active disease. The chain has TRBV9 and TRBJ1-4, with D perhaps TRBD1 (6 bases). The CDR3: CASSVQGTGEKLFF. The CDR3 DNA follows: TGTGCCAGCAGCGTCCAGGGGACGGGTGAAAAACTGTTTTTT.